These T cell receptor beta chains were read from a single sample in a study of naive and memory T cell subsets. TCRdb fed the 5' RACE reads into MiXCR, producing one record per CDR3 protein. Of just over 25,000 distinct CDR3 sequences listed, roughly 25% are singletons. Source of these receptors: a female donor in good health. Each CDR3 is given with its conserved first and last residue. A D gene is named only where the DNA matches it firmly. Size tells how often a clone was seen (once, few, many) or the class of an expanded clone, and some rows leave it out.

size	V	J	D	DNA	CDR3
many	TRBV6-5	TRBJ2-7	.	TGTGCCAGCAGTGCCGAGGGGTCCTACGAGCAGTACTTC	CASSAEGSYEQYF
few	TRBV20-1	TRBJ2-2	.	TGCAGTGCTCCTGACAGCGCGAACACCGGGGAGCTGTTTTTT	CSAPDSANTGELFF
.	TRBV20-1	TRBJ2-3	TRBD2	TGCGCCTCCGCGGGAGGGTTCGATACGCAGTATTTT	CASAGGFDTQYF
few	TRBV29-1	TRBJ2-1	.	TGCAGCGTTGGAGGGGGGGCATATGAGCAGTTCTTC	CSVGGGAYEQFF
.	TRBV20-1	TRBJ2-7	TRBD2	TGCAGTGTCTCTAGCGGGAGAGCTGATGAGCAGTACTTC	CSVSSGRADEQYF
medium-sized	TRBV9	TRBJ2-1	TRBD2	TGTGCCAGCAGCCCAAGCGGGAGCTCCTACAATGAGCAGTTCTTC	CASSPSGSSYNEQFF
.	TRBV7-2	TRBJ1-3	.	TGTGCCAGCAGCTCCCAGGGAGGATCTGGAAACACCATATATTTT	CASSSQGGSGNTIYF
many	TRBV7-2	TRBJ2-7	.	TGTGCCAGCAGCTCCCGGTCCCGGCAGTACTTC	CASSSRSRQYF
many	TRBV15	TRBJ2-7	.	TGTGCCACCAGCAGAGGGCTTAACCAATACGAGCAGTACTTC	CATSRGLNQYEQYF
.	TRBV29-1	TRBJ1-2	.	TGCAGCGTTTCTGCAGGGGCGCGCTATGGCTACACCTTC	CSVSAGARYGYTF
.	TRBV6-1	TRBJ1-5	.	TGTGCCAGCAGCGCAGTGCCTCGTGATCCCCAGCATTTT	CASSAVPRDPQHF
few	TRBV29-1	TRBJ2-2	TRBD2	TGCAGCGTTGAAGCGAAACGAGGGGGGACTAGCGGGAGGAACACCGGGGAGCTGTTTTTT	CSVEAKRGGTSGRNTGELFF
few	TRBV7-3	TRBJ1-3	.	TGTGCCAGCAGCTTAGGGCGGTCGGCAGGGGACACCATATATTTT	CASSLGRSAGDTIYF
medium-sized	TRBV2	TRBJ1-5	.	TGTGCCAGCAGTTTAGGGAATCCCAATCAGCCCCAGCATTTT	CASSLGNPNQPQHF
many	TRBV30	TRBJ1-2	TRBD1	TGTGCCTGGAGTGCAGGGGGGTATGGCTACACCTTC	CAWSAGGYGYTF
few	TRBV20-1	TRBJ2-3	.	TGCAGTGCTAACAAAAAATGGCGGGATTTTTCCCTCACAGATACGCAGTATTTT	CSANKKWRDFSLTDTQYF
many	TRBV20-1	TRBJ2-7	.	TGCAGTGCTAGTTTGGGGGCGCGGGACGAGCAGTACTTC	CSASLGARDEQYF
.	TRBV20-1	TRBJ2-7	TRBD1	TGCAGTGCTTCAGGGGGCCCCCACGAGCAGTACTTC	CSASGGPHEQYF
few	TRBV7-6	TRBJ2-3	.	TGTGCCAGCAGCTTATTGACGGGTCGTTACACAGATACGCAGTATTTT	CASSLLTGRYTDTQYF
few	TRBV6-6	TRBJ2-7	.	TGTGCCAGCAGTTACTCGTCGCGAGCACGGGAGCAGTACTTC	CASSYSSRAREQYF
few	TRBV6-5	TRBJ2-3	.	TGTGCCAGCAGTTCGAGGACAAGCACAGATACGCAGTATTTT	CASSSRTSTDTQYF
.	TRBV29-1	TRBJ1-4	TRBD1	TGCAGCGTTGGGACGACAGGGTTTAACGAAAAACTGTTTTTT	CSVGTTGFNEKLFF
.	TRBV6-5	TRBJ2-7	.	TGTGCCACCAGATACAGAGGACAGCCGGAGGAGCAGTACTTC	CATRYRGQPEEQYF
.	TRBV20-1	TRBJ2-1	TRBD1	TGCAGTGCCCACCAAATGACAGGGTCCGTCTACAATGAGCAGTTCTTC	CSAHQMTGSVYNEQFF
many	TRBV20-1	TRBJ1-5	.	TGCAGTGCTAGAGTAGCTAGTGTCAGCCCCCAGCATTTT	CSARVASVSPQHF
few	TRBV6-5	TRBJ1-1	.	TGTGCCAGCAGTTTCGGGCCGGGGGCTTTCTTT	CASSFGPGAFF
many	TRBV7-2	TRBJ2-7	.	TGTGCCAGCAGCTCCCAGGTGACCTACGAGCAGTACTTC	CASSSQVTYEQYF
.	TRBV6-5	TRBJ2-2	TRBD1	TGTGCCAGCAGATGGACAGGGGCGAACACCGGGGAGCTGTTTTTT	CASRWTGANTGELFF
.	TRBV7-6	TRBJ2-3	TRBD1	TGTGCCAGCAGCATGGGACAGGGGGGGCGCACAGATACGCAGTATTTT	CASSMGQGGRTDTQYF
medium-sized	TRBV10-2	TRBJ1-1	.	TGCGCCAGCACGGTAACCCCGGGACACGACACTGAAGCTTTCTTT	CASTVTPGHDTEAFF
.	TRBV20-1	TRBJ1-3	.	TGCAGTGCTAGAGTTTCTGGGGCGGACACCATATATTTT	CSARVSGADTIYF
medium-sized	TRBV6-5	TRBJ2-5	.	TGTGCCAGCTACCCTTCGGGTTTTCAAGAGACCCAGTACTTC	CASYPSGFQETQYF
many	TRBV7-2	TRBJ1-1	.	TGTGCCAGCAGCCGCAGGGTCGACACTGAAGCTTTCTTT	CASSRRVDTEAFF
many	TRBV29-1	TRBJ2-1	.	TGCAGCGTTCGGGACTCCTCCTACAATGAGCAGTTCTTC	CSVRDSSYNEQFF
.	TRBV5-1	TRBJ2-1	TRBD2	TGCGCCAGCAGCCAGACGGGGGGGCCCGTCAATGAGCAGTTCTTC	CASSQTGGPVNEQFF
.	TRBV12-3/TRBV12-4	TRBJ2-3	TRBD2	TGTGCCAGCAGTTCCTCACTAGCGGCACATAGTACAGATACGCAGTATTTT	CASSSSLAAHSTDTQYF
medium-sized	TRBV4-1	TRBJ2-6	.	TGCGCCAGCAGCCAACCTGCATACTCTGGGGCCAACGTCCTGACTTTC	CASSQPAYSGANVLTF
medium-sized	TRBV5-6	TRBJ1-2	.	TGTGCCAGCAGCTTGCCAGGGGACGGCTATGGCTACACCTTC	CASSLPGDGYGYTF
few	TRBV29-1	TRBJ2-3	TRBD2	TGCAGCGCACGAGGGACTAGGGGCACAGATACGCAGTATTTT	CSARGTRGTDTQYF
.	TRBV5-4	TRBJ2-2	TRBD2	TGTGCCAGCAGCTTACTTCTAGCGGGAGCTTACGGGGAGCTGTTTTTT	CASSLLLAGAYGELFF
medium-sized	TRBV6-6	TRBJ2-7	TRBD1	TGTGCCAGCAGTTACTCGACAGGGGGCTACGAGCAGTACTTC	CASSYSTGGYEQYF
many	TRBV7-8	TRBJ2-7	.	TGTGCCAGCAGCCCAGGCTCCTACGAGCAGTACTTC	CASSPGSYEQYF
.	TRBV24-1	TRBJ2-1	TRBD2	TGTGCCACCCCGAGAACTAGCGGGGGGCCCCATTCCTACAATGAGCAGTTCTTC	CATPRTSGGPHSYNEQFF
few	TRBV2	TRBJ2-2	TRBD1	TGTGCCAGCAGTGAGCAGGGGGCGGCCGGGGAGCTGTTTTTT	CASSEQGAAGELFF
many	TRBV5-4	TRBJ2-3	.	TGTGCCAGCAGCTTTCGTTCCAGCACAGATACGCAGTATTTT	CASSFRSSTDTQYF